This TCR beta chain was retrieved from a study of neurological immune-mediated disorders. Synthesis of cDNA was carried out by template-switch 5'RACE. The reaction used 10-nucleotide random UMIs. TCRdb passed the 5' RACE reads through MiXCR, listing each CDR3 protein once. The sample lists around 70,000 distinct CDR3 sequences; more than 3% were seen once. PBMCs stored at -80 C, numbering 2 million, were the origin of the unsorted libraries. CDR1 and CDR2 from the germline V gene are DFQATT and SNEGSKA (reference sequence). Trimming removed 2 bases at V and 4 bases at J, with 5 bases between. This CDR3 contains 12 residues. Overall study findings and caveats: The multiple sclerosis repertoire cluster was not associated with any clinical or MRI feature, with the authors stating that larger cohorts are needed. Healthy controls had more TCR clonal expansion than multiple sclerosis, which showed the least, whereas HTLV-1-associated myelopathy showed the most.

This clonotype was seen many times. Its antigen is not identified. The sample consisted of PBMCs. The V call is TRBV20-1, the J call TRBJ1-4; D gene unclear. This sequence was found in a woman aged 45-59 years with multiple sclerosis. The CDR3 coding sequence is TGCAGTGCTAGATGGTTTAATGAAAAACTGTTTTTT. Its protein product is CSARWFNEKLFF.